This paragraph reports one TCR beta chain. Its antigen is undetermined. The data are from a study of T cell responses to AZD1222 COVID-19 vaccine. Study outcomes and limitations: Among the donors, most were white British and more were female, and clonal diversity was possibly underestimated. The span of vaccine-associated CD4 TCRs extended across spike, with dominance at 160-218 and 743-854. After two AZD1222 doses, spike-specific TCR breadth and depth rose versus day 0.

Here immunoSEQ multiplex PCR was the method, and the copy in TCRdb shows in-frame clones only, minus some. The sample has approximately 140,000 clones, about 90% seen once. The material was peripheral blood, obtained 28 days after the second AZD1222 dose. The TCR sequence derives from an adult who received the AZD1222 COVID-19 vaccine.

CDR3: CASSFPAGTNTEAFF. CDR3 nucleotides: TGTGCCAGCAGCTTTCCCGCAGGCACAAACACTGAAGCTTTCTTT. The chain uses TRBV5-6 and TRBJ1-1; D is uncertain. Germline loops: CDR1 SGHDT, CDR2 YYEEEE. The CDR3 consists of 15 residues. With 2 bases removed from V and 2 bases from J, the gap between germline ends came to 13 bases. Looking up the rest from reference TRBV5-6 and TRBJ1-1 gives the full variable domain: DAGVTQSPTHLIKTRGQQVTLRCSPKSGHDTVSWYQQALGQGPQFIFQYYEEEERQRGNFPDRFSGHQFPNYSSELNVNALLLGDSALYLCASSFPAGTNTEAFFGQGTRLTVV.